Listed below are T cell receptor beta chains from one sample, sequenced in a study of T cells in Graves' hyperthyroidism and ophthalmopathy. MiXCR was run by TCRdb on the multiplex PCR reads, yielding one entry per CDR3 protein. The sample includes hundreds of thousands of distinct CDR3 sequences, around 15% of them seen just once. Sequencing used blood. These receptors came from a woman aged 45-59 years with Graves' ophthalmopathy. CDR3s include the opening cysteine and the closing phenylalanine or tryptophan. A D gene is named only where the DNA matches it firmly. Expanded clones get a size class; other rows say once, few or many, or leave the size out.

clone size	V gene	D gene	J gene	CDR3 protein	CDR3 DNA
many	TRBV11-3	.	TRBJ2-2	CASSFESRELNTGELFF	TGTGCCAGCAGCTTCGAATCCAGGGAGCTAAACACCGGGGAGCTGTTTTTT
many	TRBV28	.	TRBJ1-4	CASSAPGEKLFF	TGTGCCAGCAGTGCCCCAGGCGAAAAACTGTTTTTT
many	TRBV6-1	.	TRBJ2-3	CASSHPPDSVDTQYF	TGTGCCAGCAGTCACCCTCCCGACAGCGTAGATACGCAGTATTTT
many	TRBV20-1	.	TRBJ2-5	CSATGQQNQETQYF	TGCAGTGCTACGGGCCAACAAAACCAAGAGACCCAGTACTTC
many	TRBV30	.	TRBJ2-1	CAWTTTPFPYNEQFF	TGTGCCTGGACCACTACCCCGTTCCCCTACAATGAGCAGTTCTTC
few	TRBV6-1	.	TRBJ1-1	CASSEVGGRTEAFF	TGTGCCAGCAGTGAAGTCGGGGGGCGCACTGAAGCTTTCTTT
many	TRBV12-3/TRBV12-4	.	TRBJ1-5	CASSFSSHQPQHF	TGTGCCAGCAGTTTCTCGTCTCATCAGCCCCAGCATTTT
.	TRBV19	.	TRBJ2-1	CASTPGAGAYNEQFF	TGTGCCAGTACCCCGGGGGCGGGAGCCTACAATGAGCAGTTCTTC
many	TRBV5-1	.	TRBJ2-1	CASSWGAGDPNEQFF	TGCGCCAGCAGCTGGGGGGCGGGAGACCCCAATGAGCAGTTCTTC
few	TRBV14	.	TRBJ2-7	CASSQATGHGTNYEQYF	TGTGCCAGCAGCCAAGCGACCGGACACGGAACTAACTACGAGCAGTACTTC
few	TRBV24-1	TRBD2	TRBJ2-1	CATSETSGSGSYNEQFF	TGTGCCACCAGTGAAACTAGCGGGAGCGGATCCTACAATGAGCAGTTCTTC
many	TRBV11-3	.	TRBJ1-1	CASSWGIEGGTEAFF	TGTGCCAGCAGCTGGGGGATTGAGGGAGGCACTGAAGCTTTCTTT
many	TRBV20-1	TRBD2	TRBJ2-2	CSATQAGAGTGELFF	TGCAGTGCTACACAAGCGGGAGCGGGGACCGGGGAGCTGTTTTTT
few	TRBV7-2	.	TRBJ2-2	CASSLVGTKNTGELFF	TGTGCCAGCAGCTTAGTAGGGACAAAGAACACCGGGGAGCTGTTTTTT
many	TRBV7-2	TRBD1	TRBJ2-1	CASTLDRAYNEQFF	TGTGCCAGCACCCTGGACAGGGCCTACAATGAGCAGTTCTTC
few	TRBV27	TRBD2	TRBJ2-2	CASSETSGRAHTGELFF	TGTGCCAGCAGCGAGACTAGCGGGAGGGCCCACACCGGGGAGCTGTTTTTT
few	TRBV4-2	TRBD2	TRBJ2-3	CASSQDQAGVKQYF	TGTGCCAGCAGCCAAGATCAAGCGGGAGTGAAGCAGTATTTT
few	TRBV28	.	TRBJ2-7	CASSLNLRPYEQYF	TGTGCCAGCAGTTTAAACTTACGTCCCTACGAGCAGTACTTC
many	TRBV6-1	.	TRBJ2-7	CASSKQRAGGFEQYF	TGTGCCAGCAGTAAACAAAGGGCCGGTGGTTTCGAGCAGTACTTC
many	TRBV2	TRBD1	TRBJ1-1	CASRSRDRVNGLLNTEAFF	TGTGCCAGCAGGTCCCGGGACAGGGTAAATGGGCTGCTGAACACTGAAGCTTTCTTT
many	TRBV6-2/TRBV6-3	TRBD2	TRBJ2-3	CASSLHSGESTDTQYF	TGTGCCAGCAGTCTCCATAGCGGGGAAAGCACAGATACGCAGTATTTT
.	TRBV14	.	TRBJ1-4	CASSQHRTEGREKLFF	TGTGCCAGCAGCCAACACCGGACCGAGGGAAGGGAAAAACTGTTTTTT
many	TRBV27	.	TRBJ1-5	CASSLGRHQPQHF	TGTGCCAGCAGTTTAGGACGGCATCAGCCCCAGCATTTT
many	TRBV24-1	.	TRBJ2-2	CATSDPTGELFF	TGTGCCACCAGTGATCCCACCGGGGAGCTGTTTTTT
.	TRBV19	.	TRBJ2-4	CASSSGTALAKNIQYF	TGTGCCAGTAGTAGCGGGACAGCCTTAGCCAAAAACATTCAGTACTTC
many	TRBV12-3/TRBV12-4	TRBD1	TRBJ2-1	CATTSPGTGVYNEQFF	TGTGCCACCACCAGCCCCGGGACAGGGGTTTACAATGAGCAGTTCTTC
few	TRBV4-2	TRBD1	TRBJ1-4	CASSQEGTGNEKLFF	TGTGCCAGCAGCCAAGAAGGGACAGGGAATGAAAAACTGTTTTTT
many	TRBV27	.	TRBJ2-3	CASSSTHSSGTDTQYF	TGTGCCAGCAGCTCGACGCATTCCTCCGGCACAGATACGCAGTATTTT
few	TRBV18	.	TRBJ2-1	CASSPVAGSSYNEQFF	TGTGCCAGCTCACCGGTGGCGGGTAGCTCCTACAATGAGCAGTTCTTC
many	TRBV5-5	TRBD1	TRBJ2-7	CASSVSRDSSYRSYEQYF	TGTGCCAGCAGCGTCAGCCGGGACAGTTCCTACCGTTCCTACGAGCAGTACTTC
.	TRBV11-2	.	TRBJ2-7	CASSLVARYEQYF	TGTGCCAGCAGCTTAGTAGCGCGTTACGAGCAGTACTTC
many	TRBV20-1	.	TRBJ2-7	CSARDGRGFYEQYF	TGCAGTGCTAGAGATGGGAGAGGATTCTACGAGCAGTACTTC
.	TRBV27	.	TRBJ2-7	CASSPQVVPRASEQYF	TGTGCCAGCAGTCCCCAGGTCGTACCTCGCGCGAGCGAGCAGTACTTC
.	TRBV27	TRBD2	TRBJ2-1	CASREIAGVIKNEQFF	TGTGCCAGCCGTGAGATAGCGGGAGTCATAAAGAATGAGCAGTTCTTC
many	TRBV3-1	TRBD2	TRBJ2-7	CASSHQSGTSVYEQYF	TGTGCCAGCAGCCACCAATCCGGGACTAGCGTATACGAGCAGTACTTC
few	TRBV7-2	TRBD1	TRBJ1-5	CASSLARTGRYNQPQHF	TGTGCCAGCAGCTTAGCGCGGACAGGGAGGTACAATCAGCCCCAGCATTTT
many	TRBV28	TRBD2	TRBJ2-1	CASTTRTSGSTYNEQFF	TGTGCCAGCACCACTAGGACTAGCGGGAGTACCTACAATGAGCAGTTCTTC
.	TRBV30	.	TRBJ2-1	CAWSVQSSYNEQFF	TGTGCCTGGAGTGTACAGTCCTCGTACAATGAGCAGTTCTTC
many	TRBV10-3	TRBD1	TRBJ1-1	CAISEPTTGRNTEAFF	TGTGCCATCAGTGAGCCGACGACAGGGCGGAACACTGAAGCTTTCTTT
many	TRBV7-9	.	TRBJ1-1	CASSTLVGDTEAFF	TGTGCCAGCAGCACCCTGGTGGGGGACACTGAAGCTTTCTTT
.	TRBV5-1	.	TRBJ2-5	CASSLTGREETQYF	TGCGCCAGCAGCTTAACGGGCAGGGAGGAGACCCAGTACTTC
.	TRBV5-4	.	TRBJ2-2	CASSSQDTGELFF	TGTGCCAGCAGCTCGCAGGACACCGGGGAGCTGTTTTTT
many	TRBV27	TRBD1	TRBJ1-1	CASSLQGAQTEAFF	TGTGCCAGCAGTTTACAGGGGGCGCAAACTGAAGCTTTCTTT
few	TRBV4-3	TRBD2	TRBJ2-3	CASSQRLAGVTDTQYF	TGCGCCAGCAGCCAACGACTAGCGGGAGTTACAGATACGCAGTATTTT
few	TRBV5-4	.	TRBJ2-5	CASSRKDFQETQYF	TGTGCCAGCAGCCGCAAGGACTTCCAAGAGACCCAGTACTTC
many	TRBV11-2	TRBD1	TRBJ1-3	CASSLAQGQGNTIYF	TGTGCCAGCAGCTTAGCCCAGGGACAGGGAAACACCATATATTTT
.	TRBV4-1	.	TRBJ2-7	CASSQDIEGRVQYF	TGCGCCAGCAGCCAAGATATCGAGGGCAGGGTGCAGTACTTC
many	TRBV12-3/TRBV12-4	.	TRBJ2-7	CASSLNPIYEQYF	TGTGCCAGCAGTTTAAACCCAATTTACGAGCAGTACTTC
many	TRBV20-1	TRBD1	TRBJ2-3	CSAHSGTGGLDTQYF	TGCAGTGCTCATTCCGGGACAGGGGGCTTGGATACGCAGTATTTT
many	TRBV20-1	.	TRBJ1-1	CSASGGNTEAFF	TGCAGTGCTAGCGGAGGAAACACTGAAGCTTTCTTT
few	TRBV12-5	.	TRBJ1-4	CASGPNRVPNEKLFF	TGTGCTAGTGGTCCAAACAGGGTCCCTAATGAAAAACTGTTTTTT
many	TRBV30	.	TRBJ1-1	CAWSDPTEAFF	TGTGCCTGGAGTGACCCCACTGAAGCTTTCTTT
.	TRBV13	TRBD2	TRBJ2-1	CASAGAGNEQFF	TGTGCCAGTGCGGGAGCCGGTAATGAGCAGTTCTTC
few	TRBV6-2/TRBV6-3	.	TRBJ2-3	CASSYSAGNPDTQYF	TGTGCCAGCAGTTACAGCGCAGGGAACCCAGATACGCAGTATTTT
.	TRBV2	TRBD1	TRBJ1-5	CASSALKGQGGQPQHF	TGTGCCAGCAGTGCCCTAAAAGGACAGGGGGGTCAGCCCCAGCATTTT